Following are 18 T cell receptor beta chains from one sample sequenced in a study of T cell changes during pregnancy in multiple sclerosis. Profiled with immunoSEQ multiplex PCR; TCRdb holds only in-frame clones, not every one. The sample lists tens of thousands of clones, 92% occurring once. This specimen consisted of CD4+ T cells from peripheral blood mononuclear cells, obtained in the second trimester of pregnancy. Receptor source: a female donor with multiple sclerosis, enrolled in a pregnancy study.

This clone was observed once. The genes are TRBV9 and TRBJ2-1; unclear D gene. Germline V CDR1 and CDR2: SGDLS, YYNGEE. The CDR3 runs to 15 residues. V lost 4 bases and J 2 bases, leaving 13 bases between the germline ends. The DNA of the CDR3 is TGTGCCAGCAGCCTTACTCCTTTAACCTACAATGAGCAGTTCTTC. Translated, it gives CASSLTPLTYNEQFF.

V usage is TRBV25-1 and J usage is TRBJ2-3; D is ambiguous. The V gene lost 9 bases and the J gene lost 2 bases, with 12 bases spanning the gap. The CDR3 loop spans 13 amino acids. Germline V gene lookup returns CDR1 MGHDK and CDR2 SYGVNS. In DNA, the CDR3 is TGTGCCAGTCAGAGGCCGCCCACAGATACGCAGTATTTT. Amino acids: CASQRPPTDTQYF. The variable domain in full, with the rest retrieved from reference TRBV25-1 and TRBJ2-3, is EADIYQTPRYLVIGTGKKITLECSQTMGHDKMYWYQQDPGMELHLIHYSYGVNSTEKGDLSSESTVSRIRTEHFPLTLESARPSHTSQYLCASQRPPTDTQYFGPGTRLTVL.

The CDR3: CASSRSGLSTWDYGYTF. The DNA of the CDR3 is TGTGCCAGCAGCCGCTCGGGACTCTCAACTTGGGACTATGGCTACACCTTC. The rearrangement joins TRBV7-9 to TRBJ1-2, with D possibly matching TRBD1 (5 bases). Germline V lookup: CDR1 SEHNR, CDR2 FQNEAQ (reference sequence). CDR3 length equals 17 residues. V lost 5 bases and J lost 3, with 22 bases in between.

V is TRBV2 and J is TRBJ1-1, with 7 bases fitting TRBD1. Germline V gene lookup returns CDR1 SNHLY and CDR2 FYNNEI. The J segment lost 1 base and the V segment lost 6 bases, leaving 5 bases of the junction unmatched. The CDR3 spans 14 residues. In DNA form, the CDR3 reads TGTGCCAGCAGGAAACAGGGGAGGAACACTGAAGCTTTCTTT. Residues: CASRKQGRNTEAFF. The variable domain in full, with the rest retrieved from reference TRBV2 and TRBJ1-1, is EPEVTQTPSHQVTQMGQEVILRCVPISNHLYFYWYRQILGQKVEFLVSFYNNEISEKSEIFDDQFSVERPDGSNFTLKIRSTKLEDSAMYFCASRKQGRNTEAFFGQGTRLTVV.

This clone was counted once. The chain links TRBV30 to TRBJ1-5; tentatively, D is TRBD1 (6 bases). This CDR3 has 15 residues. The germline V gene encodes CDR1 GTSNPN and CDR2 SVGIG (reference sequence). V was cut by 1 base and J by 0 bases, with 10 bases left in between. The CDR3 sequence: CAWSDRVNSNQPQHF. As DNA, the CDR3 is TGTGCCTGGAGTGACAGGGTTAATAGCAATCAGCCCCAGCATTTT.

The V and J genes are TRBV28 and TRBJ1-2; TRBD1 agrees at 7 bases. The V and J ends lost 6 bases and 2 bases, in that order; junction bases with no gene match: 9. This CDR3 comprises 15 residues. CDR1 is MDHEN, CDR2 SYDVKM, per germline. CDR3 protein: CASSQQGRGNYGYTF. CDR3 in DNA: TGTGCCAGCAGCCAACAGGGGCGGGGAAACTATGGCTACACCTTC.

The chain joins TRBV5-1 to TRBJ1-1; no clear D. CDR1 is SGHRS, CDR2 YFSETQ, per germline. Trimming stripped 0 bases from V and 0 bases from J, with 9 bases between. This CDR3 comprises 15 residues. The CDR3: CASSLVAGVNTEAFF. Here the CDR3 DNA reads TGCGCCAGCAGCTTGGTTGCCGGGGTGAACACTGAAGCTTTCTTT.

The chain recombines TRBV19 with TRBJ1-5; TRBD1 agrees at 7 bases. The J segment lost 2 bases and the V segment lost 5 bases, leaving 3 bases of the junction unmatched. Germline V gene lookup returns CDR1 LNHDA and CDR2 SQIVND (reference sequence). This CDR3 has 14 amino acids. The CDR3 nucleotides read TGTGCCAGTAGTCCCGGGACAGGCAATCAGCCCCAGCATTTT. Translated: CASSPGTGNQPQHF. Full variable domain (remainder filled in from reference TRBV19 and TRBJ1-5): DGGITQSPKYLFRKEGQNVTLSCEQNLNHDAMYWYRQDPGQGLRLIYYSQIVNDFQKGDIAEGYSVSREKKESFPLTVTSAQKNPTAFYLCASSPGTGNQPQHFGDGTRLSIL.

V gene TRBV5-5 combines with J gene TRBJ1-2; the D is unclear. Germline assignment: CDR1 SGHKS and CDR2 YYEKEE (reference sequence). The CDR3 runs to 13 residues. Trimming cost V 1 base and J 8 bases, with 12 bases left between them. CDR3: CASSLSGVRGYTF. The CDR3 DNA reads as TGTGCCAGCAGCTTGTCCGGGGTGAGGGGCTACACCTTC.

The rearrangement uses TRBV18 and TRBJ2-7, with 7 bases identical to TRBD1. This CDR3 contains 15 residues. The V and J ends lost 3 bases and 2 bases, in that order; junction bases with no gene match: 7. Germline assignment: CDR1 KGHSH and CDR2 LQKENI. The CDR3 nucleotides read TGTGCCAGCTCACCCTCCCACAGGGGACCCTACGAGCAGTACTTC. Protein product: CASSPSHRGPYEQYF.

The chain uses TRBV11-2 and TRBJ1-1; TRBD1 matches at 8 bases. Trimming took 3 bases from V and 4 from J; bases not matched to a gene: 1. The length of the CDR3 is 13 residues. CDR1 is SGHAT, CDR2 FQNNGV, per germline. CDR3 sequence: CASSFGTGTEAFF. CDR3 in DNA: TGTGCCAGCAGCTTTGGGACAGGCACTGAAGCTTTCTTT.

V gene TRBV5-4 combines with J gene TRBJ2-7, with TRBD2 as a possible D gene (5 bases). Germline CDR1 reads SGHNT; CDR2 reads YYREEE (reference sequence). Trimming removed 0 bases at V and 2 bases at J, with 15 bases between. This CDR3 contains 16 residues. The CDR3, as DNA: TGTGCCAGCAGCTTGGGACGTCAACGAGGGACCTACGAGCAGTACTTC. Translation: CASSLGRQRGTYEQYF.

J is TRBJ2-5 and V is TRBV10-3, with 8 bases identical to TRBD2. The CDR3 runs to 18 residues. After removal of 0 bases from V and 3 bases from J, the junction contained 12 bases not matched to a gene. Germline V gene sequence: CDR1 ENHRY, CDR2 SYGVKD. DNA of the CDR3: TGTGCCATCAGTGAGTCGTATAATCTGGCGGGGGGAAAAGAGACCCAGTACTTC. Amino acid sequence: CAISESYNLAGGKETQYF.

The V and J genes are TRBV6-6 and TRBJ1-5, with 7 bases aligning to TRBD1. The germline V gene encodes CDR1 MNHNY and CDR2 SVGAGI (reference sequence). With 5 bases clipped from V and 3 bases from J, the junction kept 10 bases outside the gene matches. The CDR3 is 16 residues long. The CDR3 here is CASSTTDRPINQPQHF. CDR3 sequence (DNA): TGTGCCAGCAGTACTACGGACAGGCCGATCAATCAGCCCCAGCATTTT.

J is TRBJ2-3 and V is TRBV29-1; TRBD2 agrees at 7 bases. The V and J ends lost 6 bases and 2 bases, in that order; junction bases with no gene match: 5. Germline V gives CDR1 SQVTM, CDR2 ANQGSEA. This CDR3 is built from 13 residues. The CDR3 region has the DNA TGCAGCGTGAAACTAGCGAACACAGATACGCAGTATTTT. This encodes CSVKLANTDTQYF.

The CDR3 protein is CASSYRTGPGEKLFF. The CDR3 coding sequence is TGTGCCAGCAGTTACAGGACAGGGCCTGGGGAAAAACTGTTTTTT. V is TRBV6-6 and J is TRBJ1-4; TRBD1 matches at 8 bases. The CDR3 contains 15 residues. Per germline, CDR1 MNHNY and CDR2 SVGAGI (reference sequence). V was pared by 2 bases and J by 8 bases, with 7 bases of the junction left unmatched.

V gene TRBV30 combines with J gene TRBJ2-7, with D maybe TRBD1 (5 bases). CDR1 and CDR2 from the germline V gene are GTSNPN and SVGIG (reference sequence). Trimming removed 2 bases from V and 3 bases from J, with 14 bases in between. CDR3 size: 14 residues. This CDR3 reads CAWSWQGGVYEQYF. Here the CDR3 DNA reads TGTGCCTGGAGTTGGCAGGGTGGTGTCTACGAGCAGTACTTC. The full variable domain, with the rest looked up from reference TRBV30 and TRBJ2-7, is SQTIHQWPATLVQPVGSPLSLECTVEGTSNPNLYWYRQAAGRGLQLLFYSVGIGQISSEVPQNLSASRPQDRQFILSSKKLLLSDSGFYLCAWSWQGGVYEQYFGPGTRLTVT.

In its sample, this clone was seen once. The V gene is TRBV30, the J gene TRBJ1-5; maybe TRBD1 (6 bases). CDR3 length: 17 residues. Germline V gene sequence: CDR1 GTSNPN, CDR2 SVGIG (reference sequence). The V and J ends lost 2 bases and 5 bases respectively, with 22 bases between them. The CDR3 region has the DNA TGTGCCTGGAGTAAAGCAGGGGCTGGGGCGGACGATCAGCCCCAGCATTTT. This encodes CAWSKAGAGADDQPQHF.